These 14 T cell receptor beta chains share one sample of origin, sequenced in a study of CD8+ T cells in alopecia areata. RNA, once extracted, was reverse transcribed into cDNA for use as the sequencing template. Clones were sequenced by immunoSEQ multiplex PCR, and TCRdb holds only the in-frame ones, with some missing. The repertoire holds roughly 150,000 clones, with 55% as singletons. Sequencing input: CD4+ T cells sorted from blood. These receptors came from a human donor in good health.

J is TRBJ1-1 and V is TRBV29-1, with 7 bases fitting TRBD1. V trimming: 8 bases; J trimming: 12 bases; junction bases outside the gene matches: 9. CDR1 and CDR2 (germline): SQVTM, ANQGSEA. There are 10 residues in the CDR3. This chain's CDR3 is CSLSQGETFF. CDR3 nucleotides: TGCAGCCTCTCCCAGGGGGAAACTTTCTTT.

V gene TRBV5-1 combines with J gene TRBJ2-1; the D gene is possibly TRBD2 (6 bases). V was pared by 4 bases and J by 5 bases, with 13 bases between. The CDR3 covers 14 residues. The germline gives CDR1 SGHRS, CDR2 YFSETQ. The CDR3 region is CASSLGGPDNEQFF. The DNA for the CDR3 is TGCGCCAGCAGCCTGGGAGGACCGGACAATGAGCAGTTCTTC.

The chain couples TRBV25-1 to TRBJ1-5, with 8 positions matching TRBD1. Trimming cost V 4 bases and J 2 bases; bases outside gene matches: 1. CDR3 size: 14 residues. CDR1 and CDR2 (germline): MGHDK, SYGVNS. Here the CDR3 DNA reads TGTGCCAGCAGTGGGACAGGGCGCAATCAGCCCCAGCATTTT. As protein: CASSGTGRNQPQHF.

The rearrangement links TRBV30 to TRBJ2-4; 10 bases are a match to TRBD1. Germline CDR1 is GTSNPN and CDR2 is SVGIG (reference sequence). The CDR3 sequence is 13 residues long. V gave up 7 bases and J gave up 6 bases; unmatched junction bases: 6. CDR3 residues: CASDRGRGNIQYF. CDR3 DNA: TGTGCCTCTGACAGGGGGCGAGGAAACATTCAGTACTTC.

The chain recombines TRBV7-2 with TRBJ2-2; TRBD2 agrees at 11 bases. Germline CDR1 is SGHTA and CDR2 is FQGNSA. V dropped 4 bases and J dropped 4; count of bases not matched to a gene: 5. The CDR3 spans 16 residues. CDR3 sequence: CASSSPSGRFTGELFF. The CDR3 DNA reads as TGTGCCAGCAGCTCCCCTAGCGGGAGGTTCACCGGGGAGCTGTTTTTT.

CDR3 bases: TGCGCCAGCAGCTTTGGGGAAGAGCAGTACTTC. This codes for CASSFGEEQYF. This rearrangement joins TRBV5-1 to TRBJ2-7; D is ambiguous. V was pared by 2 bases and J by 7 bases, with 7 bases between. This CDR3 has 11 residues. The germline V gene encodes CDR1 SGHRS and CDR2 YFSETQ.

The chain joins TRBV7-9 to TRBJ1-1; perhaps TRBD1 as D (6 bases). Germline assignment: CDR1 SEHNR and CDR2 FQNEAQ (reference sequence). The CDR3 spans 16 residues. Trimming took 7 bases from V and 3 from J, leaving 21 bases between them. CDR3 in amino acids: CASTSLKWGRDTEAFF. CDR3 coding DNA: TGTGCCAGCACCTCGTTAAAGTGGGGGCGGGACACTGAAGCTTTCTTT.

The chain recombines TRBV5-4 with TRBJ2-5; D is uncertain. Trimming removed 3 bases at V and 4 bases at J, with 10 bases between. This CDR3 has 13 amino acids. Germline-derived CDR1 and CDR2 are SGHNT and YYREEE (reference sequence). CDR3 nucleotides: TGTGCCAGCAGCTCCTACAGAGGAGAGACCCAGTACTTC. Translating it yields CASSSYRGETQYF.

This clone has more than one count but fewer than ten. CDR3 bases: TGTGCCAGCAGCCAGAGACAGACCGGGGAGCTGTTTTTT. This encodes CASSQRQTGELFF. The chain combines TRBV5-8 with TRBJ2-2, with a weak D call TRBD1 (5 bases). Trimming removed 4 bases from V and 5 bases from J, with 9 bases in between. The CDR3 has 13 amino acids. Germline loops: CDR1 SGHTS, CDR2 YDEGEE.

V usage is TRBV6-1 and J usage is TRBJ2-7; 9 positions match TRBD1. Germline values: CDR1 MNHNS, CDR2 SASEGT. Trimming cost V 9 bases and J 7 bases; bases outside gene matches: 16. This CDR3 region has 15 residues. DNA for the CDR3: TGTGCCAGTCACAAAAGGACAGGGGCACAGCGGGAGCAGTACTTC. This gives the protein CASHKRTGAQREQYF.

The rearrangement links TRBV30 to TRBJ1-2, with D perhaps matching TRBD1 (6 bases). Per the germline V gene, CDR1 is GTSNPN and CDR2 is SVGIG (reference sequence). The CDR3 covers 11 residues. The V end was cut by 4 bases, the J end by 13 bases, with 16 bases between. The CDR3 nucleotides are TGTGCCTGGACCGACGGGGGGGCCTTCACCTTC. Protein sequence: CAWTDGGAFTF.

The rearrangement uses TRBV7-6 and TRBJ2-2; no definite D call. The CDR3 is 15 amino acids. Germline assignment: CDR1 SGHVS and CDR2 FNYEAQ. The V gene lost 6 bases and the J gene lost 2 bases, with 13 bases spanning the gap. CDR3 sequence reads: CASRPRQTNTGELFF. CDR3 DNA: TGTGCCAGCAGGCCCCGCCAGACAAACACCGGGGAGCTGTTTTTT. The full variable domain, completed using reference TRBV7-6 and TRBJ2-2, is GAGVSQSPRYKVTKRGQDVALRCDPISGHVSLYWYRQALGQGPEFLTYFNYEAQQDKSGLPNDRFSAERPEGSISTLTIQRTEQRDSAMYRCASRPRQTNTGELFFGEGSRLTVL.

This chain links TRBV29-1 with TRBJ1-1; the D is unclear. V lost 5 bases and J lost 5, with 6 bases in between. CDR1 and CDR2 (germline): SQVTM, ANQGSEA. The CDR3 runs 10 residues. CDR3 sequence: CSVRWTEAFF. In DNA, the CDR3 is TGCAGCGTTCGGTGGACTGAAGCTTTCTTT.

This sequence joins TRBV29-1 and TRBJ2-5, with 8 bases matching TRBD1. Germline CDR1 SQVTM, CDR2 ANQGSEA. The CDR3 runs to 13 residues. J lost 3 bases, V lost 6 bases, and 6 bases had no gene match. CDR3 protein: CSVDRGREETQYF. In DNA form, the CDR3 reads TGCAGCGTCGACAGGGGCCGCGAAGAGACCCAGTACTTC.